Listed here is a single T cell receptor (beta chain). Its antigen is unknown. Sequencing used immunoSEQ multiplex PCR; TCRdb keeps in-frame clones, though not all of them. The repertoire consists of approximately 110,000 clones, with around 85% occurring once and the leading ten covering approximately 6.6%. Germline V gene data show CDR1 as ENHRY and CDR2 as SYGVKD. The length of the CDR3 is 15 residues. The V end was cut by 2 bases, the J end by 4 bases, with 15 bases between. The sample is drawn from a study of T cell responses to AZD1222 COVID-19 vaccine. Overall study results and limits: The repertoires were collected only after the peak T cell response. When two AZD1222 doses had been given, Spike-specific TCR breadth and depth rose. The CD4 TCRs associated with vaccination extended across spike and predominated at 160-218 and 743-854. Clonal diversity was possibly underestimated; the donors were predominantly white British and more often female.

This chain uses TRBV10-3 with TRBJ2-7, with D possibly matching TRBD1 (6 bases). The clonotype originates from an adult in good health. The sequences come from peripheral blood, collected on day 0 of AZD1222 vaccination. The CDR3 loop is CAISEPTQGEYEQYF. The CDR3 coding sequence is TGTGCCATCAGTGAGCCAACACAGGGCGAATACGAGCAGTACTTC.